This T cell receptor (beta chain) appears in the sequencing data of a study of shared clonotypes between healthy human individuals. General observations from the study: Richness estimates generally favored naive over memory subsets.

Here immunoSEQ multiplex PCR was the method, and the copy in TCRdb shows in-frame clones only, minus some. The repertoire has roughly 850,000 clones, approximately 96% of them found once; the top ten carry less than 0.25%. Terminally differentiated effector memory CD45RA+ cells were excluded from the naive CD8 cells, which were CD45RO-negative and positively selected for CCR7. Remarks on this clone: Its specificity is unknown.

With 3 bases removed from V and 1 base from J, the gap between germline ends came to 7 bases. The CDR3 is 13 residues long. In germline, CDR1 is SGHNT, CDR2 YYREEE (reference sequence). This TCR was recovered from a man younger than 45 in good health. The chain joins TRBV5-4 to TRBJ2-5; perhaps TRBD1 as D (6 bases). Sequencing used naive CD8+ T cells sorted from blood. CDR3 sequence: CASSSTGQETQYF. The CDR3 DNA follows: TGTGCCAGCAGCTCGACAGGCCAAGAGACCCAGTACTTC. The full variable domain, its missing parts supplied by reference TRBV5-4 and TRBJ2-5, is ETGVTQSPTHLIKTRGQQVTLRCSSQSGHNTVSWYQQALGQGPQFIFQYYREEENGRGNFPPRFSGLQFPNYSSELNVNALELDDSALYLCASSSTGQETQYFGPGTRLLVL.